The clone carrying this TCR beta chain was picked up a small number of times. Its antigen is unidentified. The data were obtained in a study of beta chain features in type 1 diabetes. Expressed TCRB transcripts got sequenced, as all isolated RNA was reverse transcribed. Measured with immunoSEQ multiplex PCR; TCRdb has only the in-frame clones, and not every one. The profile shows roughly 180,000 clones, less than 10% of them singletons. Findings and limits, study-wide: Healthy donors had naive, central memory and Treg TCRB repertoires that appeared less similar than those seen among patients. Fewer junction insertions and more nucleotide deletions appeared in type 1 diabetes patients. Shorter templates might be favored by PCR, and equally so in patients and in controls. All four CD4+ subsets from Type 1 diabetes patients carried moderately but significantly shorter TCRB CDR3s.

In germline, CDR1 is SQVTM, CDR2 ANQGSEA. The V and J ends lost 7 bases and 9 bases, in that order; junction bases with no gene match: 15. This CDR3 is 14 amino acids long. This clonotype originated in a man aged 18 to 30 with type 1 diabetes. This chain links TRBV29-1 with TRBJ2-1, with 7 nucleotides matching TRBD1. Sequencing was performed on central memory CD4+ T cells from blood. The CDR3 sequence: CSDPVTGEIFEQFF. The CDR3 DNA follows: TGCAGCGATCCAGTTACAGGGGAAATTTTTGAGCAGTTCTTC.